This entry lists 25 T cell receptor beta chains sequenced from one sample in a study of CXCR3-negative and CXCR3-positive naive CD8 T cells. Study outcomes and limitations: The TRB CDR3s that CXCR3-positive naive cells carried were more hydrophobic than those of CXCR3-negative naive cells.

These receptors' targets are unknown. Researchers prepared the TRB cDNA libraries using 5' RACE with UMI labels. TCRdb re-called the 5' RACE reads; every CDR3 protein appears as one record, without DNA. The sample has 95,000 to 100,000 distinct CDR3 sequences. Sequenced input: naive CXCR3+ CD8+ T cells from blood. Subset in this sample: CD45RO-CCR7+CD27+CD95- naive CD8+ T cells expressing CXCR3 (TNR3+). The receptors were gathered from a human donor in good health. Some clones in this sample may be carry-over from other donors' samples.

The J gene is TRBJ2-5, the V gene TRBV28; TCRdb's D call of TRBD1 is untestable without DNA. Looked up from germline, CDR1 is MDHEN and CDR2 is SYDVKM. This CDR3 contains 13 residues. The CDR3 protein is CASNRGLKETQYF.

This chain joins TRBV5-1 and TRBJ2-7; checking the TCRdb D call of TRBD1 is not possible without DNA. The CDR3 has 15 residues. In germline, CDR1 is SGHRS, CDR2 YFSETQ. CDR3 sequence reads: CASSGLLGGEYEQYF.

The V gene is TRBV10-2, the J gene TRBJ1-1. Germline-derived CDR1 and CDR2 are WSHSY and SAAADI. The CDR3 contains 14 residues. CDR3: CAGSDPTVNTEAFF.

The chain links TRBV29-1 to TRBJ2-7; no DNA is available, so the TRBD1 call from TCRdb remains unchecked. The CDR3 length is 14 residues. Germline loops: CDR1 SQVTM, CDR2 ANQGSEA. The CDR3 loop reads CSVVSGTGIYEQYF.

This chain joins TRBV27 and TRBJ2-7; lacking DNA, the TRBD1 call made by TCRdb goes unchecked. The germline V gene has CDR1 MNHEY and CDR2 SMNVEV (reference sequence). The CDR3 spans 13 residues. The CDR3: CASSGTRPYEQYF.

The chain combines TRBV11-3 with TRBJ1-1; TCRdb designates TRBD1, a call that cannot be tested without DNA. The CDR3 loop spans 12 amino acids. Germline CDR1 SGHNT, CDR2 YENEEA. The chain's CDR3 is CASRHRGGEAFF.

The chain carries TRBV5-1 and TRBJ1-1. The CDR3 is 15 amino acids. Germline lookup yields CDR1 SGHRS and CDR2 YFSETQ. The CDR3 sequence: CASSSGETDYTEAFF.

The genes are TRBV20-1 and TRBJ2-3; TCRdb's assignment of TRBD1 cannot be checked, as there is no DNA. This CDR3 has 14 residues. Germline values: CDR1 DFQATT, CDR2 SNEGSKA (reference sequence). CDR3 in amino acids: CSARDTGTTDTQYF.

The CDR3 loop is CASTFREFTYNEQFF. The V and J genes are TRBV5-5 and TRBJ2-1; the D call of TRBD1 rests on TCRdb alone, since no DNA is present to check it. Looked up from germline, CDR1 is SGHKS and CDR2 is YYEKEE (reference sequence). There are 15 residues in the CDR3.

The CDR3 loop is CASSSQLAGGRGERFF. The chain is built from TRBV12-3 or TRBV12-4 and TRBJ2-1; the D call of TRBD2 rests on TCRdb alone, since no DNA is present to check it. The CDR3 has 16 amino acids.

The chain joins TRBV27 to TRBJ2-7; the TCRdb call, TRBD2, lacks DNA for checking. CDR3 length equals 13 residues. Germline lookup yields CDR1 MNHEY and CDR2 SMNVEV (reference sequence). CDR3 amino acids: CASSPQGPGEQYF.

The chain couples TRBV7-9 to TRBJ1-4. This CDR3 has 15 amino acids. Germline loops: CDR1 SEHNR, CDR2 FQNEAQ (reference sequence). The CDR3 reads CASSLVATDNEKLFF. Full variable domain (remainder filled in from reference TRBV7-9 and TRBJ1-4): DTGVSQNPRHKITKRGQNVTFRCDPISEHNRLYWYRQTLGQGPEFLTYFQNEAQLEKSRLLSDRFSAERPKGSFSTLEIQRTEQGDSAMYLCASSLVATDNEKLFFGSGTQLSVL.

The chain combines TRBV9 with TRBJ2-7. Germline assignment: CDR1 SGDLS and CDR2 YYNGEE. This CDR3 is 12 amino acids long. The CDR3 loop reads CASSATDGEQYF.

The chain combines TRBV29-1 with TRBJ2-1; without DNA, the TCRdb call of TRBD1 cannot be checked. Germline values: CDR1 SQVTM, CDR2 ANQGSEA. The CDR3 runs 14 residues. CDR3 sequence: CSVVGGISYNEQFF.

V and J are TRBV28 and TRBJ1-5; the TCRdb D gene call, TRBD1, has no DNA to confirm it. The germline CDR1 and CDR2 sequences are MDHEN and SYDVKM. The CDR3 length is 15 residues. The CDR3: CASSLRGFSNQPQHF.

The chain combines TRBV7-8 with TRBJ2-1; checking the TCRdb D call of TRBD2 is not possible without DNA. The CDR3 extends over 16 amino acids. Germline-derived CDR1 and CDR2 are SGHVS and FQNEAQ. CDR3 amino acids: CASSFWSGDSYNEQFF.

The chain combines TRBV7-2 with TRBJ2-2; TCRdb proposes TRBD1, but this gene call is untestable without DNA. Germline V gene data show CDR1 as SGHTA and CDR2 as FQGNSA. The CDR3 consists of 15 residues. The CDR3 spells CASRGGQTNTGELFF.

The chain has TRBV20-1 and TRBJ2-3; with no DNA, the TCRdb D assignment of TRBD2 cannot be verified. The CDR3 spans 14 residues. Looked up from germline, CDR1 is DFQATT and CDR2 is SNEGSKA (reference sequence). CDR3 loop: CSAPPLANTDTQYF.

The chain uses TRBV20-1 and TRBJ2-1; TCRdb returns TRBD1, unconfirmable since there is no DNA. Germline V gene lookup returns CDR1 DFQATT and CDR2 SNEGSKA (reference sequence). This CDR3 has 14 residues. CDR3 sequence: CSASGWSGNDEQFF.

The V gene is TRBV19, the J gene TRBJ2-1; absent DNA, TCRdb's TRBD1 call cannot be checked. This CDR3 contains 15 residues. Germline CDR1 is LNHDA and CDR2 is SQIVND (reference sequence). The chain's CDR3 is CASSPRGLPYNEQFF.

This chain connects TRBV12-3 or TRBV12-4 to TRBJ2-5. The CDR3 has 13 residues. This chain's CDR3 is CASSLQETETQYF.

V usage is TRBV7-6 and J usage is TRBJ2-7. This CDR3 region has 13 residues. Germline V gene data show CDR1 as SGHVS and CDR2 as FNYEAQ. CDR3 amino acids: CASSPRDLLEQYF.

CDR3 region: CASSWNRAYEQYF. The chain carries TRBV12-3 or TRBV12-4 and TRBJ2-7; TCRdb outputs TRBD1, but without DNA this stays unchecked. This CDR3 is 13 amino acids long.

The chain joins TRBV4-1 to TRBJ2-7; the D gene TCRdb calls, TRBD2, cannot be checked with no DNA. CDR3 length: 13 amino acids. Germline V CDR1 and CDR2: MGHRA, YSYEKL. This chain's CDR3 is CASSQVRGIEQYF.

The chain carries TRBV6-2 or TRBV6-3 and TRBJ1-6. This CDR3 region has 14 residues. Germline V lookup: CDR1 MNHEY, CDR2 SVGEGT. This CDR3 reads CASSYSATHSPLHF.